This T cell receptor (beta chain) was sequenced for a study of cytomegalovirus exposure and HLA in healthy donors. PCR involved 60 Vbeta and 13 Jbeta primers. The table came from immunoSEQ multiplex PCR; TCRdb's copy has only in-frame clones and leaves some out. This table has more than 85,000 clones, more than 60% appearing once. The TCR sequence derives from a woman aged 40 to 49 in good health and CMV-seropositive. Specimen: PBMCs.

In nucleotides, the CDR3 is TGCGCCAGCAGCCCCGAGGGACTGGATACGCAGTATTTT. Its translation: CASSPEGLDTQYF. The chain employs TRBV5-1 and TRBJ2-3; tentatively, D is TRBD2 (6 bases). The CDR3 loop spans 13 amino acids. V was trimmed by 4 bases and J by 6 bases, leaving 12 bases between them. Germline V gives CDR1 SGHRS, CDR2 YFSETQ. Drawing the rest from reference TRBV5-1 and TRBJ2-3, the complete variable domain is KAGVTQTPRYLIKTRGQQVTLSCSPISGHRSVSWYQQTPGQGLQFLFEYFSETQRNKGNFPGRFSGRQFSNSRSEMNVSTLELGDSALYLCASSPEGLDTQYFGPGTRLTVL.